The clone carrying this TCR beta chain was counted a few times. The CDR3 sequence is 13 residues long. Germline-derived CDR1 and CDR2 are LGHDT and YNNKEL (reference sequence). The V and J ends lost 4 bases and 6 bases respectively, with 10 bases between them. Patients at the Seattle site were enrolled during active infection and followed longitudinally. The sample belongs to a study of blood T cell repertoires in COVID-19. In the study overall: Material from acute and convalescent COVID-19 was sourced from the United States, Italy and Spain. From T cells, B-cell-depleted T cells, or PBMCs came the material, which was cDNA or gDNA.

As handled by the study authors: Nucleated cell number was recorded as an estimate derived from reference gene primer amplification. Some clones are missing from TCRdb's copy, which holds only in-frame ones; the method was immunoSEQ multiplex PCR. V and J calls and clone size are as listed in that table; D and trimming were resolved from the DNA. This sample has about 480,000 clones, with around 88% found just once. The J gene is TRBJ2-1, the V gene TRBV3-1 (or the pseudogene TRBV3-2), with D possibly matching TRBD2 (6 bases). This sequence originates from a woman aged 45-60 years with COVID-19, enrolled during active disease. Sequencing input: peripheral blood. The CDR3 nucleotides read TGTGCCAGCAGCCCCCGGGGGAGCAATGAGCAGTTCTTC. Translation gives CASSPRGSNEQFF.